These 21 T cell receptor beta chains were all obtained from the same sample, sequenced in a study of long-term antiretroviral therapy in people with HIV. At the survey level, the v3.0 immunoSEQ assay was run. Assay: immunoSEQ multiplex PCR; the TCRdb copy retains only in-frame clones and omits some. Here the sample spans 30,000 to 40,000 clones, roughly 80% being singletons. Sequenced here: unsorted PBMCs, sampled 1.9 years after starting antiretroviral therapy. All receptors derive from a man in his late teens or twenties with HIV.

The chain carries TRBV2 and TRBJ1-5; TRBD1 agrees at 8 bases. Germline CDR1 and CDR2: SNHLY and FYNNEI. This CDR3 has 14 amino acids. V was clipped by 4 bases and J by 5 bases; unmatched bases: 4. The CDR3 sequence is CASSATGGDQPQHF. Here the CDR3 DNA reads TGTGCCAGCAGTGCTACAGGGGGTGATCAGCCCCAGCATTTT.

This rearrangement joins TRBV5-6 to TRBJ1-2, with a weak D call TRBD1 (5 bases). CDR3 length: 15 amino acids. Germline-derived CDR1 and CDR2 are SGHDT and YYEEEE. V gave up 1 base and J gave up 3 bases, with 13 bases separating them. CDR3 residues: CASSLKAGSHYGYTF. CDR3 bases: TGTGCCAGCAGCTTGAAGGCAGGGTCTCACTATGGCTACACCTTC.

The chain uses TRBV6-1 and TRBJ1-4, with 7 nucleotides matching TRBD1. The CDR3 runs to 14 residues. Trimming cost V 3 bases and J 6 bases; bases outside gene matches: 4. Germline values: CDR1 MNHNS, CDR2 SASEGT. This CDR3 is CASSEGQSYEKLFF. In nucleotides, the CDR3 is TGTGCCAGCAGTGAGGGACAGTCGTATGAAAAACTGTTTTTT.

The chain recombines TRBV7-3 with TRBJ2-6, with D unresolved. Germline CDR1 and CDR2: SGHTA and FQGTGA. V was shortened by 5 bases and J by 3 bases, with 8 bases between the two germline ends. The CDR3 contains 14 residues. In DNA form, the CDR3 reads TGTGCCAGCAGCCCTCCCGGTGGGGCCAACGTCCTGACTTTC. Amino acid sequence: CASSPPGGANVLTF. Using reference TRBV7-3 and TRBJ2-6 for the parts outside the CDR3, the full variable domain is GAGVSQTPSNKVTEKGKYVELRCDPISGHTALYWYRQSLGQGPEFLIYFQGTGAADDSGLPNDRFFAVRPEGSVSTLKIQRTERGDSAVYLCASSPPGGANVLTFGAGSRLTVL.

The chain recombines TRBV6-1 with TRBJ1-2; tentative D call: TRBD1 (6 bases). V gave up 8 bases and J gave up 2 bases, with 12 bases separating them. The CDR3 totals 13 residues. CDR1 is MNHNS and CDR2 is SASEGT in the germline V gene. CDR3 protein: CASQTGSNYGYTF. The CDR3 bases are TGTGCCAGCCAGACAGGCTCCAACTATGGCTACACCTTC.

This clone was detected only once. The CDR3 DNA sequence: TGTGCCAGTTCGACAGGGAACACTGAAGCTTTCTTT. It specifies CASSTGNTEAFF. V gene TRBV4-2 combines with J gene TRBJ1-1; D is possibly TRBD1 (6 bases). Between the trimmed V and J ends, which lost 9 bases and 1 base, there was a span of 9 bases. The CDR3 is 12 amino acids. Germline lookup yields CDR1 LGHNA and CDR2 YNFKEQ.

This clone turned up a few times. The rearrangement uses TRBV5-1 and TRBJ1-6; no clear D. V lost 2 bases and J 10 bases, leaving 10 bases between the germline ends. The germline gives CDR1 SGHRS, CDR2 YFSETQ. This CDR3 region has 13 residues. The CDR3 sequence: CASSLSGLSPLHF. The CDR3 DNA sequence: TGCGCCAGCAGCTTATCAGGTTTATCACCCCTCCACTTT.

The V call is TRBV6-1, the J call TRBJ2-5, with 8 positions matching TRBD2. The CDR3 sequence is 17 residues long. The V gene end was trimmed by 0 bases and the J gene end by 1 base; junction bases not matched to a gene: 7. Germline values: CDR1 MNHNS, CDR2 SASEGT. Here the CDR3 reads CASSEADGAGAQETQYF. CDR3 sequence (DNA): TGTGCCAGCAGTGAAGCGGATGGAGCGGGGGCCCAAGAGACCCAGTACTTC.

V is TRBV7-9 and J is TRBJ2-3; 8 nucleotides align to TRBD1. Looked up from germline, CDR1 is SEHNR and CDR2 is FQNEAQ (reference sequence). CDR3 length equals 15 residues. The V and J ends lost 4 bases and 5 bases, in that order; junction bases with no gene match: 8. The DNA for the CDR3 is TGTGCCAGCAGCTCCCGGACAGGGTTTATAGATACGCAGTATTTT. Translation: CASSSRTGFIDTQYF.

The chain links TRBV9 to TRBJ1-4; D ambiguous. Germline V CDR1 and CDR2: SGDLS, YYNGEE. V was pared by 2 bases and J by 0 bases, with 5 bases between. The CDR3 loop spans 14 amino acids. The CDR3 loop is CASSVAATNEKLFF. CDR3 nucleotide sequence: TGTGCCAGCAGCGTCGCTGCAACTAATGAAAAACTGTTTTTT.

The gene calls are TRBV14 and TRBJ2-2; TRBD1 aligns across 10 bases. The CDR3 length is 15 residues. Germline CDR1 reads SGHDN; CDR2 reads FVKESK. V shed 5 bases, J shed 5 bases, and the junction held 5 bases outside the gene matches. The CDR3 spells CASSWTGGGTGELFF. In nucleotides, the CDR3 is TGTGCCAGCAGCTGGACAGGGGGTGGAACCGGGGAGCTGTTTTTT.

The J gene is TRBJ1-1, the V gene TRBV29-1, with 11 nucleotides matching TRBD1. CDR1 is SQVTM and CDR2 is ANQGSEA in the germline V gene. This CDR3 comprises 16 residues. V lost 4 bases and J lost 6; bases outside the gene matches: 13. CDR3 region: CSVVPHRDRGISEAFF. Here the CDR3 DNA reads TGCAGCGTTGTCCCCCACCGGGACAGGGGGATCTCTGAAGCTTTCTTT.

The chain combines TRBV27 with TRBJ1-1, with a possible D match to TRBD1 (6 bases). CDR1 and CDR2 (germline): MNHEY, SMNVEV (reference sequence). The germline V and J ends were trimmed by 6 bases and 7 bases, with 15 bases remaining between them. The CDR3 runs to 13 residues. This CDR3 reads CASRPTGRGEAFF. CDR3 nucleotide sequence: TGTGCCAGCAGGCCAACAGGGAGGGGTGAAGCTTTCTTT.

The genes are TRBV9 and TRBJ1-1; tentative D call: TRBD1 (6 bases). Germline V gene lookup returns CDR1 SGDLS and CDR2 YYNGEE. V dropped 4 bases and J dropped 3 bases, with 13 bases sitting between them. The CDR3 is 14 residues long. The CDR3 nucleotides read TGTGCCAGCAGCCCATCACAGGGTTACACTGAAGCTTTCTTT. This sequence encodes CASSPSQGYTEAFF.

The chain links TRBV2 to TRBJ2-5; D gene uncertain. Looked up from germline, CDR1 is SNHLY and CDR2 is FYNNEI. CDR3 length: 11 residues. The ends were cut back, 7 bases at V and 4 bases at J, with 7 bases in the middle. The CDR3 protein is CASKGGETQYF. The CDR3 DNA reads TGTGCCAGCAAGGGCGGAGAGACCCAGTACTTC.

In this sample, this clone turned up once. CDR3 amino acids: CASSFLHTGELFF. The CDR3, as DNA: TGTGCCAGCAGCTTCCTACACACCGGGGAGCTGTTTTTT. This chain joins TRBV7-2 and TRBJ2-2; no clear D gene. The length of the CDR3 is 13 residues. Per germline, CDR1 SGHTA and CDR2 FQGNSA. V lost 3 bases and J lost 3, with 5 bases in between.

The genes are TRBV19 and TRBJ2-3, with 7 bases that match TRBD2. This CDR3 is built from 16 residues. CDR1 LNHDA and CDR2 SQIVND come from the germline V gene (reference sequence). Unmatched junction bases numbered 4, after V lost 0 bases and J lost 1 base. The CDR3 sequence: CASSIDPSGGTDTQYF. CDR3 nucleotide sequence: TGTGCCAGTAGTATAGATCCCAGCGGGGGCACAGATACGCAGTATTTT.

The rearrangement links TRBV7-2 to TRBJ1-4; TRBD1 matches at 9 bases. V trimming: 8 bases; J trimming: 7 bases; junction bases outside the gene matches: 5. The CDR3 length is 13 residues. CDR1 and CDR2 (germline): SGHTA, FQGNSA. The DNA for the CDR3 is TGTGCCAGCGGCTGGGGACAGGGTGAAAAACTGTTTTTT. Translation gives CASGWGQGEKLFF.

The chain employs TRBV28 and TRBJ1-1; D is ambiguous. The germline V and J ends were trimmed by 10 bases and 2 bases, with 11 bases remaining between them. CDR1 and CDR2 from the germline V gene are MDHEN and SYDVKM. This CDR3 is 12 amino acids long. CDR3 bases: TGTGCCACCGAGTCCCCAAACACTGAAGCTTTCTTT. It yields the protein CATESPNTEAFF.

The chain links TRBV11-2 to TRBJ1-4; D remains unclear. The CDR3 totals 13 residues. The germline V gene encodes CDR1 SGHAT and CDR2 FQNNGV. Trimming took 0 bases from V and 14 from J, leaving 13 bases between them. CDR3 loop: CASSLDLATWLFF. CDR3 bases: TGTGCCAGCAGCTTAGACTTAGCGACTTGGCTGTTTTTT.

This chain links TRBV6-5 with TRBJ1-5; D gene uncertain. Trimming left V 0 bases short and J 7 bases short, with 7 bases between. The germline gives CDR1 MNHEY, CDR2 SVGAGI. The CDR3 consists of 13 residues. CDR3: CASSYSERQPQHF. The CDR3 DNA is TGTGCCAGCAGTTACTCGGAGAGACAGCCCCAGCATTTT.